The 25 T cell receptor beta chains below come from one sample, sequenced in a study of shared clonotypes between healthy human individuals. Sequencing used immunoSEQ multiplex PCR; TCRdb keeps in-frame clones, though not all of them. The sample lists about 2.3 million clones, 85% to 95% seen once, with around 0.35% in the top ten. Source material: naive CD4+ T cells from PBMCs. This sample's subset: CD45RA+ positively selected. Receptor source: a man younger than 35 in good health. Some clones in this sample may be carry-over from other donors' samples.

V is TRBV27 and J is TRBJ2-2; D is perhaps TRBD1 (6 bases). Trimming cost V 0 bases and J 6 bases, with 11 bases left between them. This CDR3 is built from 15 residues. The germline gives CDR1 MNHEY, CDR2 SMNVEV (reference sequence). CDR3 nucleotides: TGTGCCAGCAGTTTATCGCCACAGGGTCCCGGGGAGCTGTTTTTT. It specifies CASSLSPQGPGELFF.

The chain recombines TRBV6-1 with TRBJ2-5, with 7 bases identical to TRBD2. Germline-derived CDR1 and CDR2 are MNHNS and SASEGT. The V gene end was trimmed by 3 bases and the J gene end by 2 bases; junction bases not matched to a gene: 6. This CDR3 region has 15 residues. The CDR3 spells CASSESAGLQETQYF. The CDR3 DNA reads as TGTGCCAGCAGTGAGTCAGCGGGATTACAAGAGACCCAGTACTTC.

The chain links TRBV9 to TRBJ2-1, with 9 bases fitting TRBD2. V lost 3 bases and J lost 9; bases outside the gene matches: 13. Germline V gives CDR1 SGDLS, CDR2 YYNGEE. This CDR3 contains 16 residues. The CDR3 DNA reads TGTGCCAGCAGCGACGCTCGAGCGGGGGGTCCGGCTGAGCAGTTCTTC. Protein product: CASSDARAGGPAEQFF.

The CDR3 protein is CASSPRQVTSHEQYF. CDR3 sequence (DNA): TGTGCCAGCTCACCCCGGCAGGTTACATCCCACGAGCAGTACTTC. The chain recombines TRBV18 with TRBJ2-7; D is undetermined. The CDR3 length is 15 residues. Germline-derived CDR1 and CDR2 are KGHSH and LQKENI. V dropped 3 bases and J dropped 5 bases, with 17 bases sitting between them.

V and J are TRBV2 and TRBJ2-2; 7 bases are shared with TRBD2. Germline V CDR1 and CDR2: SNHLY, FYNNEI. Germline trimming cut 5 bases from V and 3 bases from J; bases unmatched to any gene: 6. The CDR3 loop spans 15 amino acids. CDR3 loop: CASSSHSGYTGELFF. The CDR3 bases are TGTGCCAGCAGTTCTCATAGCGGGTACACCGGGGAGCTGTTTTTT.

The chain links TRBV6-1 to TRBJ2-5; D uncertain. The CDR3 spans 16 residues. Trimming removed 1 base at V and 4 bases at J, with 16 bases between. Germline assignment: CDR1 MNHNS and CDR2 SASEGT. The CDR3 nucleotides are TGTGCCAGCAGTGAAGGCCTAGGGAATATAATAGAGACCCAGTACTTC. It specifies CASSEGLGNIIETQYF.

The V call is TRBV5-1, the J call TRBJ2-7, with unresolved D. The CDR3 has 13 residues. Germline V gene lookup returns CDR1 SGHRS and CDR2 YFSETQ. Trimming cost V 7 bases and J 4 bases, with 15 bases left between them. CDR3 protein: CASSPVGDYEQYF. DNA of the CDR3: TGCGCCAGCTCCCCGGTTGGGGATTACGAGCAGTACTTC.

V and J are TRBV5-4 and TRBJ1-3, with D possibly matching TRBD1 (6 bases). Per germline, CDR1 SGHNT and CDR2 YYREEE (reference sequence). V was shortened by 2 bases and J by 3 bases, with 15 bases between the two germline ends. The CDR3 length is 16 residues. In DNA, the CDR3 is TGTGCCAGCAGCTTAGGACAGTCGCTGATTGGAAACACCATATATTTT. Protein product: CASSLGQSLIGNTIYF.

The chain is built from TRBV7-2 and TRBJ2-5; possibly TRBD1 for D (6 bases). The germline V gene has CDR1 SGHTA and CDR2 FQGNSA. Trimming stripped 5 bases from V and 2 bases from J, with 9 bases between. The CDR3 runs 13 residues. CDR3 bases: TGTGCCAGCAGCCGACAGGTTCAAGAGACCCAGTACTTC. Translation: CASSRQVQETQYF.

The genes are TRBV9 and TRBJ2-3, with 9 bases matching TRBD2. CDR3 length: 16 amino acids. Germline lookup yields CDR1 SGDLS and CDR2 YYNGEE. V shed 0 bases, J shed 2 bases, and the junction held 4 bases outside the gene matches. The CDR3 DNA reads TGTGCCAGCAGCGTAGAGGGACTAGCCTTCACAGATACGCAGTATTTT. Translating it yields CASSVEGLAFTDTQYF.

About this clone: The sample contains more than one DNA sequence encoding this CDR3. This chain connects TRBV18 to TRBJ1-5, with a tentative D call TRBD1 (5 bases). V was cut by 3 bases and J by 7 bases, with 10 bases left in between. The CDR3 totals 13 residues. CDR1 is KGHSH, CDR2 LQKENI, per germline. The CDR3 sequence: CASSPDRQQPQHF. CDR3 coding DNA: TGTGCCAGCTCACCCGATAGACAGCAGCCCCAGCATTTT.

CDR3 nucleotide sequence: TGCGCCAGCAGCTTGGCAGGGATGAATGAGCAGTTCTTC. Translating gives CASSLAGMNEQFF. The chain links TRBV5-1 to TRBJ2-1; possibly TRBD1 for D (5 bases). Germline V gene sequence: CDR1 SGHRS, CDR2 YFSETQ. The CDR3 length is 13 residues. Deletions cut 0 bases from V and 7 bases from J, with 8 bases between.

There are a few counts of this clone. This chain links TRBV7-9 with TRBJ2-7; unclear D gene. The CDR3 has 14 residues. Germline lookup yields CDR1 SEHNR and CDR2 FQNEAQ (reference sequence). The V and J ends lost 8 bases and 0 bases respectively, with 14 bases between them. The DNA for the CDR3 is TGTGCCAGCTCGGCTATTCAGGACTCCTACGAGCAGTACTTC. It translates to CASSAIQDSYEQYF.

The chain joins TRBV28 to TRBJ2-5, with 11 bases aligning to TRBD1. The V gene end was trimmed by 4 bases and the J gene end by 2 bases; junction bases not matched to a gene: 3. CDR1 is MDHEN, CDR2 SYDVKM, per germline. There are 15 residues in the CDR3. CDR3 nucleotide sequence: TGTGCCAGCAGTTGGACAGGGGGCCGTCAAGAGACCCAGTACTTC. Encoded protein: CASSWTGGRQETQYF.

Of note for this clone: A much larger clone differs by one base, so this may be a read error. This sample includes further DNA sequences coding for the same CDR3. The rearrangement joins TRBV11-1 to TRBJ2-5, with D unresolved. Germline loops: CDR1 SGHAT, CDR2 FQDESV (reference sequence). The CDR3 runs 11 residues. Trimming cost V 1 base and J 4 bases, with 1 base left between them. CDR3 region: CASSLGETQYF. The CDR3 DNA reads TGTGCCAGCAGCTTAGGAGAGACCCAGTACTTC. Supplemented by reference TRBV11-1 and TRBJ2-5, the full variable domain reads EAEVAQSPRYKITEKSQAVAFWCDPISGHATLYWYRQILGQGPELLVQFQDESVVDDSQLPKDRFSAERLKGVDSTLKIQPAELGDSAMYLCASSLGETQYFGPGTRLLVL.

The CDR3 protein is CASSTLWASEQYF. The DNA of the CDR3 is TGTGCCAGCAGTACTTTATGGGCAAGCGAGCAGTACTTC. This chain links TRBV5-8 with TRBJ2-7, with D unresolved. The germline V gene has CDR1 SGHTS and CDR2 YDEGEE. CDR3 size: 13 residues. V gave up 5 bases and J gave up 6 bases, with 15 bases separating them.

The chain couples TRBV28 to TRBJ1-3, with D possibly TRBD1 on 5 matching bases. CDR3 length: 13 amino acids. With 11 bases removed from V and 3 bases from J, the gap between germline ends came to 14 bases. Per germline, CDR1 MDHEN and CDR2 SYDVKM. CDR3 nucleotides: TGTGCCGGTTCATCGGGGCGTGGAAACACCATATATTTT. Protein: CAGSSGRGNTIYF.

The CDR3 DNA sequence: TGTGCCTGGACTGAGACTAGCGAAGCTAATGAGCAGTTCTTC. It specifies CAWTETSEANEQFF. This chain uses TRBV30 with TRBJ2-1, with TRBD2 matching over 8 bases. CDR3 length equals 14 residues. Germline loops: CDR1 GTSNPN, CDR2 SVGIG (reference sequence). Losses at the gene ends were 4 bases for V and 7 bases for J; bases not matched to a gene: 9. Filled out from reference TRBV30 and TRBJ2-1, the complete variable domain reads SQTIHQWPATLVQPVGSPLSLECTVEGTSNPNLYWYRQAAGRGLQLLFYSVGIGQISSEVPQNLSASRPQDRQFILSSKKLLLSDSGFYLCAWTETSEANEQFFGPGTRLTVL.

The chain joins TRBV7-3 to TRBJ2-3; 7 nucleotides agree with TRBD1. The length of the CDR3 is 14 residues. With 4 bases clipped from V and 5 bases from J, the junction kept 6 bases outside the gene matches. Per germline, CDR1 SGHTA and CDR2 FQGTGA. CDR3 nucleotide sequence: TGTGCCAGCAGCTACCGGGACAGAAGAGATACGCAGTATTTT. It codes for CASSYRDRRDTQYF.

V and J are TRBV5-5 and TRBJ1-1, with D perhaps matching TRBD1 (6 bases). Looked up from germline, CDR1 is SGHKS and CDR2 is YYEKEE (reference sequence). V shed 0 bases and J shed 1 base, with 10 bases lying between them. This CDR3 is 15 amino acids long. This CDR3 is CASSLVARGNTEAFF. DNA for the CDR3: TGTGCCAGCAGCTTGGTCGCCAGGGGGAACACTGAAGCTTTCTTT. Complete variable domain (other parts from reference TRBV5-5 and TRBJ1-1): DAGVTQSPTHLIKTRGQQVTLRCSPISGHKSVSWYQQVLGQGPQFIFQYYEKEERGRGNFPDRFSARQFPNYSSELNVNALLLGDSALYLCASSLVARGNTEAFFGQGTRLTVV.

J is TRBJ1-5 and V is TRBV6-5; 7 nucleotides align to TRBD1. The CDR3 is made up of 15 amino acids. Germline loops: CDR1 MNHEY, CDR2 SVGAGI. V lost 6 bases and J lost 6; bases outside the gene matches: 11. The CDR3 loop reads CASRPDRRSTQPQHF. As DNA, the CDR3 is TGTGCCAGCAGGCCGGACAGGCGCTCCACTCAGCCCCAGCATTTT.

The genes are TRBV27 and TRBJ2-2; TRBD2 is a possible D gene (6 bases). The CDR3 contains 15 residues. Trimming left V 1 base short and J 4 bases short, with 10 bases between. In germline, CDR1 is MNHEY, CDR2 SMNVEV (reference sequence). CDR3 nucleotides: TGTGCCAGCAGTTTATACGGGAGTGGCACCGGGGAGCTGTTTTTT. Residues: CASSLYGSGTGELFF.

The rearrangement joins TRBV5-6 to TRBJ2-3; 10 bases fit TRBD2. The CDR3 is 15 amino acids. V lost 5 bases, J lost 1 base, and 4 bases stayed unmatched. The V gene's germline CDR1 is SGHDT and CDR2 YYEEEE. The CDR3 reads CASSQLAGRTDTQYF. CDR3 nucleotides: TGTGCCAGCAGTCAACTAGCGGGACGCACAGATACGCAGTATTTT.

Of note for this clone: The identical CDR3 is also encoded by other nucleotide sequences in the sample. This chain connects TRBV6-1 to TRBJ1-1; no firm D call. Germline CDR1 and CDR2: MNHNS and SASEGT. V was pared by 5 bases and J by 1 base, with 8 bases between. The CDR3 spans 13 residues. The CDR3 loop is CASSSQRNTEAFF. CDR3 nucleotides: TGTGCCAGCAGTTCACAGAGGAACACTGAAGCTTTCTTT.

The CDR3 DNA reads as TGTGCCAGCGCGACGATCGACAGAAACTATGGCTACACCTTC. Its translation is CASATIDRNYGYTF. The J gene is TRBJ1-2, the V gene TRBV19; the D gene is possibly TRBD1 (5 bases). Trimming removed 9 bases at V and 2 bases at J, with 16 bases between. Germline V lookup: CDR1 LNHDA, CDR2 SQIVND (reference sequence). The CDR3 runs 14 residues.